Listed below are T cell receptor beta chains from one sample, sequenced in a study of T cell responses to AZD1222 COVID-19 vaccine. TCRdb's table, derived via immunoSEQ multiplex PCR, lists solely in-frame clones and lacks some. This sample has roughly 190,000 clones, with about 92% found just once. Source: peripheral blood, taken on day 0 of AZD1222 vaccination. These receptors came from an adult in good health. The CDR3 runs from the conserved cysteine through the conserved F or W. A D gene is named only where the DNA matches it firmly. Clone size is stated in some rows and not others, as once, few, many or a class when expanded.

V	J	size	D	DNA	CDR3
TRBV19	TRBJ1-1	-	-	TGTGCCAGTAGTATGAATTTGGGAACTGAAGCTTTCTTT	CASSMNLGTEAFF
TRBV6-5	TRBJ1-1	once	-	TGTGCCAGCAGTACCCAAGGTTCCGACAGTGTGGTAGCTTTCTTT	CASSTQGSDSVVAFF
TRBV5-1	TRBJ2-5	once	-	TGCGCCAGCAGCTTTGGAACAGCGTACCAAGAGACCCAGTACTTC	CASSFGTAYQETQYF
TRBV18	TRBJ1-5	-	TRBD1	TGTGCCAGCTCACTTTCGGGACAGGGGATTCCCTATAGCAATCAGCCCCAGCATTTT	CASSLSGQGIPYSNQPQHF
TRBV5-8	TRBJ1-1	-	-	TGTGCCAGCAGCCCTACGTACACTGAAGCTTTCTTT	CASSPTYTEAFF
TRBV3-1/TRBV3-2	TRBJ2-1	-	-	TGTGCCAGCAGCCAAGATTCTCGGGCGGGGGCCTCAAATTCCCATGAGCAGTTCTTC	CASSQDSRAGASNSHEQFF
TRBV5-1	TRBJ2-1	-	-	TGCGCCAGCAGCTTGACCCCCACAGGGATCTCCTACAATGAGCAGTTCTTC	CASSLTPTGISYNEQFF
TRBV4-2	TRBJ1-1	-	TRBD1	TGTGCCAGCAGCCTACGGACAGGGGCGGGGGAGAACACTGAAGCTTTCTTT	CASSLRTGAGENTEAFF
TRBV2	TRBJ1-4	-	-	TGTGCCAGCAGTGAACAGGGGTTTCTAAATGAAAAACTGTTTTTT	CASSEQGFLNEKLFF
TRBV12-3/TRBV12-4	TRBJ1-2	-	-	TGTGCCAGCAGCCCTACAGGGTACTATGGCTACACCTTC	CASSPTGYYGYTF
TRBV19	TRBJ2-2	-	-	TGTGCCAGTAGCCGTTCAGACCTAACCGGGGAGCTGTTTTTT	CASSRSDLTGELFF
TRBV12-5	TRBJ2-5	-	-	TGTGCTAGTGGTTTGTTCGGGGGAGAGACCCAGTACTTC	CASGLFGGETQYF
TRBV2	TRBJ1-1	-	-	TGTGCCAGCAGCCCCAACCCACCGAACACTGAAGCTTTCTTT	CASSPNPPNTEAFF
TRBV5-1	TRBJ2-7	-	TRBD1	TGCGCCAGCAGCCGGGACAGGACCTTGGCCTACGAGCAGTACTTC	CASSRDRTLAYEQYF
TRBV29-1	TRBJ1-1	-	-	TGCAGCGTTCCTGGGCCTGGCGCTGGAGCTTTCTTT	CSVPGPGAGAFF
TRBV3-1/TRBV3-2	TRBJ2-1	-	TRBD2	TGTGCCAGCAGCCCATGGCGGGGGGGGGCCTACAATGAGCAGTTCTTC	CASSPWRGGAYNEQFF
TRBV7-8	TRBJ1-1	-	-	TGTGCCAGCAGCTTAAGGAGGGTTAACACTGAAGCTTTCTTT	CASSLRRVNTEAFF
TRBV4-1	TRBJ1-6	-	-	TGCGCCAGCAGCCAAGTGCACAGGGCACATTCACCCCTCCACTTT	CASSQVHRAHSPLHF
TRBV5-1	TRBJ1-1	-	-	TGCGCCAGCAGCTTCACGAACACTGAAGCTTTCTTT	CASSFTNTEAFF
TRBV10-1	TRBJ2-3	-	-	TGCGCCAGCAGTGAACTTTCACACACAGATACGCAGTATTTT	CASSELSHTDTQYF
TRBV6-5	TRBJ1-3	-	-	TGTGCCAGCAGTTATCGGGTAAACTCTGGAAACACCATATATTTT	CASSYRVNSGNTIYF
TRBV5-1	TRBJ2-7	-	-	TGCGCCAGCAGCTTGGTTCGGGGAGCCGAGCAGTACTTC	CASSLVRGAEQYF
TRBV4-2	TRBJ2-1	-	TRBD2	TGTGCCAGCAGCCAAGTAAGGGGCGGGGGGGCCGTTGGTGAGCAGTTCTTC	CASSQVRGGGAVGEQFF
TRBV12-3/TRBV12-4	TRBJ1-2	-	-	TGTGCCAGCAGTCGACAGGCCGGCTACACCTTC	CASSRQAGYTF
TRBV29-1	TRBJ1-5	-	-	TGCAGCGCCGGCGGGGGCAACAAGAATCAGCCCCAGCATTTT	CSAGGGNKNQPQHF
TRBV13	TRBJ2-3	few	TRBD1	TGTGCCAGCAGCCCGGGGACAGGGCTGGCAGCACATACGCAGTATTTT	CASSPGTGLAAHTQYF
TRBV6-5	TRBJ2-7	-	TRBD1	TGTGCCAGCAGAGCAAGACAGGGCGGGTACGAGCAGTACTTC	CASRARQGGYEQYF
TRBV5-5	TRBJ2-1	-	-	TGTGCCAGCAGCCTTGGTGGGAGTGAGCAGTTCTTC	CASSLGGSEQFF
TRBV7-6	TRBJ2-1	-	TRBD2	TGTGCCAGCAGCTTTCCTAGCGGGGGAGACAATGAGCAGTTCTTC	CASSFPSGGDNEQFF
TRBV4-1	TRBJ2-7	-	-	TGCGCCAGCAGCCAAGATGAGGGCCGGAGGGACTACGAGCAGTACTTC	CASSQDEGRRDYEQYF
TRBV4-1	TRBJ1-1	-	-	TGCGCCAGCAGCCAACGATCGTTCCGGGACGGAAACACTGAAGCTTTCTTT	CASSQRSFRDGNTEAFF
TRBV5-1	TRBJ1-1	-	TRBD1	TGCGCCAGCAGCTTGGGTACCGGGACAGGGAACACTGAAGCTTTCTTT	CASSLGTGTGNTEAFF
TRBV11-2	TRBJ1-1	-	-	TGTGCCAGCAGCTTCGAGAACACTGAAGCTTTCTTT	CASSFENTEAFF
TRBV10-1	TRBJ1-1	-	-	TGCGCCAGCAGTGAATCCGAGTTAGGGTACACTGAAGCTTTCTTT	CASSESELGYTEAFF
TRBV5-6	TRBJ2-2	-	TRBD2	TGTGCCAGCAGCCTGAGACTAGCTACCGGGGAGCTGTTTTTT	CASSLRLATGELFF
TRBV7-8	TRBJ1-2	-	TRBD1	TGTGCCAGCTCATCGGGACAGTCTAACTATGGCTACACCTTC	CASSSGQSNYGYTF